The sample holds a few counts of the clone carrying this T cell receptor beta chain. The antigen remains undetermined. The data derive from a study of response to subunit inactivated influenza vaccine. The CDR3 length is 15 residues. V was clipped by 2 bases and J by 7 bases, with 15 bases between them. The germline CDR1 and CDR2 sequences are MNHEY and SMNVEV (reference sequence). TCRdb recomputed calls from the RT-PCR reads with MiXCR, one row per CDR3 protein. This table has 450,000 to 550,000 distinct CDR3 sequences, 25% appearing once. Study-level results: T cells newly recruited by each seasonal influenza vaccination are few, the authors suggested.

The chain joins TRBV27 to TRBJ1-5; tentative D call: TRBD1 (6 bases). Sequenced here: CD4+ T cells sorted from PBMCs, sampled 4 to 6 days after vaccination. The TCR sequence derives from a man aged 45 to 65 who received an inactivated influenza vaccine. The CDR3 region has the DNA TGTGCCAGCAGTTTAGGCCTACCGACAGGACAGCCCCAGCATTTT. Translated: CASSLGLPTGQPQHF.